This T cell receptor beta chain is drawn from a study of blood T cell repertoires in COVID-19. Background on the study: The samples span acute and convalescent COVID-19 from the United States, Italy and Spain.

Clones were read by immunoSEQ multiplex PCR, and TCRdb kept only the in-frame ones, dropping some. Found here are tens of thousands of clones, less than 95% of them singletons; the top ten hold about 20%. Trimming removed 2 bases at V and 4 bases at J, with 12 bases between. This CDR3 comprises 15 residues. From germline, CDR1 is MDHEN and CDR2 SYDVKM. This TCR came from a man older than 75 with acute or convalescent COVID-19. This chain joins TRBV28 and TRBJ1-5; D is possibly TRBD1 (5 bases). The specimen sequenced was peripheral blood. In DNA, the CDR3 is TGTGCCAGCAGTTTAAATGCAGGGCAGAATCAGCCCCAGCATTTT. It codes for CASSLNAGQNQPQHF.